The 20 T cell receptor beta chains presented below share a single source sample, sequenced in a study of human T cells and chemical hapten exposure. Sample time point: patch test 3, about 24 weeks after DPC sensitization. Treatment defined: therapeutic diphenylcyclopropenone sensitization with weekly scalp DPC. A single record per CDR3 protein comes from TCRdb applying MiXCR to the RACE reads. The data hold around 130,000 distinct CDR3 sequences, with about 11% observed a single time. The input for sequencing was whole blood, taken in connection with sensitization to the hapten diphenylcyclopropenone (DPC). The receptors here all came from a woman between 45 and 60 years old with alopecia areata. Some clones in this sample may be carry-over from other donors' samples.

This clonotype was observed many times. The rearrangement joins TRBV12-3 or TRBV12-4 to TRBJ1-5; 7 nucleotides agree with TRBD1. This CDR3 is built from 16 residues. V shed 2 bases, J shed 7 bases, and the junction held 11 bases outside the gene matches. The CDR3, as DNA: TGTGCCAGCAGTTTAAACTGGCAGGGGGGCGGGCAGCCCCAGCATTTT. Protein sequence: CASSLNWQGGGQPQHF.

The genes are TRBV7-2 and TRBJ1-4; the D gene is possibly TRBD1 (6 bases). The V gene's germline CDR1 is SGHTA and CDR2 FQGNSA. There are 15 residues in the CDR3. V was cut by 2 bases and J by 5 bases, with 12 bases left in between. The CDR3 bases are TGTGCCAGCAGCTTATCCGGGACAAGAAATGAAAAACTGTTTTTT. Its protein product is CASSLSGTRNEKLFF. The full variable domain, in which reference TRBV7-2 and TRBJ1-4 provide the parts outside the CDR3, is GAGVSQSPSNKVTEKGKDVELRCDPISGHTALYWYRQSLGQGLEFLIYFQGNSAPDKSGLPSDRFSAERTGGSVSTLTIQRTQQEDSAVYLCASSLSGTRNEKLFFGSGTQLSVL.

This clonotype appeared a few times. The rearrangement joins TRBV12-3 or TRBV12-4 to TRBJ1-2, with 7 bases fitting TRBD1. V trimming: 3 bases; J trimming: 7 bases; junction bases outside the gene matches: 5. This CDR3 has 13 residues. CDR3 residues: CASSFETGLGYTF. Written as DNA, the CDR3 is TGTGCCAGCAGTTTTGAGACAGGGCTTGGCTACACCTTC.

Turning to this clonotype: This may be a read error, as it is one base from a much larger clone. This sequence joins TRBV29-1 and TRBJ2-3; possibly TRBD2 for D (6 bases). The CDR3 has 15 amino acids. The V gene's germline CDR1 is SQVTM and CDR2 ANQGSEA. Trimming took 4 bases from V and 0 from J, leaving 14 bases between them. The DNA of the CDR3 is TGCAGCGTTGTGGAGGGTTCAACTAGCACAGATACGCAGTATTTT. Its translation is CSVVEGSTSTDTQYF.

This chain uses TRBV28 with TRBJ2-1, with 8 bases aligning to TRBD1. There are 17 residues in the CDR3. The germline V gene encodes CDR1 MDHEN and CDR2 SYDVKM. The V gene end was trimmed by 2 bases and the J gene end by 0 bases; junction bases not matched to a gene: 6. CDR3 residues: CASSLLWTGNSYNEQFF. The DNA for the CDR3 is TGTGCCAGCAGTTTACTCTGGACAGGGAACTCCTACAATGAGCAGTTCTTC.

The CDR3 here is CASTQIGTGNNEQFF. The CDR3 DNA is TGTGCCAGCACTCAGATAGGGACAGGGAATAATGAGCAGTTCTTC. The chain employs TRBV28 and TRBJ2-1; 9 bases agree with TRBD1. The germline CDR1 and CDR2 sequences are MDHEN and SYDVKM. Unmatched junction bases numbered 11, after V lost 7 bases and J lost 7 bases. The CDR3 extends over 15 amino acids.

This chain connects TRBV12-3 or TRBV12-4 to TRBJ2-1; tentatively, D is TRBD2 (6 bases). The V end was cut by 3 bases, the J end by 2 bases, with 11 bases between. CDR3 length: 15 residues. The CDR3 reads CASSLTGVAYNEQFF. CDR3 nucleotides: TGTGCCAGCAGTTTGACGGGAGTCGCCTACAATGAGCAGTTCTTC.

V usage is TRBV14 and J usage is TRBJ2-3; D ambiguous. The germline V gene encodes CDR1 SGHDN and CDR2 FVKESK. The CDR3 is 18 amino acids. The V and J ends lost 1 base and 1 base respectively, with 18 bases between them. CDR3 region: CASSQGRTGRYRTDTQYF. The CDR3 coding sequence is TGTGCCAGCAGCCAAGGCCGGACCGGGCGATATCGCACAGATACGCAGTATTTT.

This clonotype was recorded at least ten times. The chain couples TRBV20-1 to TRBJ2-6, with D unclear. The germline V gene has CDR1 DFQATT and CDR2 SNEGSKA (reference sequence). V lost 0 bases to trimming and J lost 2 bases, with 5 bases between them. The CDR3 totals 14 residues. CDR3 bases: TGCAGTGCTAGAGAAGGGACTGGGGCCAACGTCCTGACTTTC. As protein: CSAREGTGANVLTF.

The rearrangement joins TRBV3-1 to TRBJ1-6, with 9 positions matching TRBD1. Losses at the gene ends were 4 bases for V and 11 bases for J; bases not matched to a gene: 9. This CDR3 is built from 15 residues. Germline V gene sequence: CDR1 LGHDT, CDR2 YNNKEL (reference sequence). CDR3 bases: TGTGCCAGCAGCCCAGGGACAGGGACAAGCGCACCCCTCCACTTT. Translated, it gives CASSPGTGTSAPLHF. Looking up the rest from reference TRBV3-1 and TRBJ1-6 gives the full variable domain: DTAVSQTPKYLVTQMGNDKSIKCEQNLGHDTMYWYKQDSKKFLKIMFSYNNKELIINETVPNRFSPKSPDKAHLNLHINSLELGDSAVYFCASSPGTGTSAPLHFGNGTRLTVT.

The chain carries TRBV10-3 and TRBJ1-4; D remains unclear. V shed 3 bases and J shed 0 bases, with 5 bases lying between them. The CDR3 extends over 14 amino acids. Looked up from germline, CDR1 is ENHRY and CDR2 is SYGVKD. The CDR3 reads CAISDTATNEKLFF. The CDR3 nucleotides read TGTGCCATCAGTGACACCGCAACTAATGAAAAACTGTTTTTT.

This clonotype was detected only a few times. The chain employs TRBV12-3 or TRBV12-4 and TRBJ1-2; D unclear. The CDR3 covers 12 residues. V lost 3 bases and J lost 6, with 8 bases in between. In nucleotides, the CDR3 is TGTGCCAGCAGTTTTACCAGGAATGGCTACACCTTC. Encoded protein: CASSFTRNGYTF.

This clonotype was recorded a few times. J is TRBJ1-6 and V is TRBV2, with D perhaps TRBD1 (6 bases). CDR3 length: 16 amino acids. Germline values: CDR1 SNHLY, CDR2 FYNNEI. V dropped 2 bases and J dropped 6 bases, with 14 bases sitting between them. For the CDR3, the DNA is TGTGCCAGCAGTGAAAGGTCACAGGGACTTAATTCACCCCTCCACTTT. This gives the protein CASSERSQGLNSPLHF.

In this sample, this clonotype turned up a few times. This rearrangement joins TRBV9 to TRBJ2-5; D is uncertain. This CDR3 is built from 14 residues. Germline V gives CDR1 SGDLS, CDR2 YYNGEE. V shed 0 bases and J shed 5 bases, with 11 bases lying between them. The CDR3 here is CASSVGNTRETQYF. The DNA of the CDR3 is TGTGCCAGCAGCGTAGGTAATACCCGCGAGACCCAGTACTTC. Full variable domain (rest looked up from reference TRBV9 and TRBJ2-5): DSGVTQTPKHLITATGQRVTLRCSPRSGDLSVYWYQQSLDQGLQFLIQYYNGEERAKGNILERFSAQQFPDLHSELNLSSLELGDSALYFCASSVGNTRETQYFGPGTRLLVL.

At least ten counts were recorded for this clonotype. V is TRBV29-1 and J is TRBJ2-7, with D unresolved. V was cut by 2 bases and J by 1 base, with 6 bases left in between. The CDR3 is 12 residues long. CDR1 is SQVTM and CDR2 is ANQGSEA in the germline V gene. For the CDR3, the DNA is TGCAGCGTTGAAAGCTATTCCTACGAGCAGTACTTC. It yields the protein CSVESYSYEQYF.

The chain is built from TRBV30 and TRBJ2-5; possible D gene TRBD2, 5 bases. V lost 3 bases and J 2 bases, leaving 16 bases between the germline ends. CDR1 and CDR2 from the germline V gene are GTSNPN and SVGIG (reference sequence). The CDR3 totals 15 residues. DNA for the CDR3: TGTGCCTGGAGAGGAGCAGGAGGTAGTCAAGAGACCCAGTACTTC. It encodes CAWRGAGGSQETQYF.

The chain recombines TRBV27 with TRBJ2-7, with TRBD2 identical over 7 bases. The length of the CDR3 is 14 residues. The V gene's germline CDR1 is MNHEY and CDR2 SMNVEV (reference sequence). The V and J ends lost 5 bases and 7 bases, in that order; junction bases with no gene match: 11. CDR3 loop: CASSAGGSWREQYF. The CDR3 DNA follows: TGTGCCAGCAGTGCCGGCGGGAGTTGGAGGGAGCAGTACTTC.

A few counts support this clonotype. The gene calls are TRBV2 and TRBJ1-2; D is ambiguous. CDR3 length: 13 amino acids. Germline-derived CDR1 and CDR2 are SNHLY and FYNNEI. V was pared by 0 bases and J by 7 bases, with 9 bases between. The CDR3 DNA reads as TGTGCCAGCAGTGAAGCCCCCCCTCCTGGCTACACCTTC. Amino acids: CASSEAPPPGYTF.

This sequence joins TRBV11-2 and TRBJ1-6; 7 bases fit TRBD1. Losses at the gene ends were 5 bases for V and 7 bases for J; bases not matched to a gene: 5. Germline V gene lookup returns CDR1 SGHAT and CDR2 FQNNGV. This CDR3 comprises 14 residues. CDR3 nucleotides: TGTGCCAGCAGCGCTGGGACAGTCAATTCACCCCTCCACTTT. It yields the protein CASSAGTVNSPLHF.

In its sample, this clonotype was seen a few times. The chain uses TRBV12-3 or TRBV12-4 and TRBJ1-5; D perhaps matches TRBD1 (5 bases). V shed 7 bases and J shed 7 bases, with 11 bases lying between them. The CDR3 totals 12 residues. DNA for the CDR3: TGTGCCAGCATGAGGGGAATCCAGCCCCAGCATTTT. This sequence encodes CASMRGIQPQHF.